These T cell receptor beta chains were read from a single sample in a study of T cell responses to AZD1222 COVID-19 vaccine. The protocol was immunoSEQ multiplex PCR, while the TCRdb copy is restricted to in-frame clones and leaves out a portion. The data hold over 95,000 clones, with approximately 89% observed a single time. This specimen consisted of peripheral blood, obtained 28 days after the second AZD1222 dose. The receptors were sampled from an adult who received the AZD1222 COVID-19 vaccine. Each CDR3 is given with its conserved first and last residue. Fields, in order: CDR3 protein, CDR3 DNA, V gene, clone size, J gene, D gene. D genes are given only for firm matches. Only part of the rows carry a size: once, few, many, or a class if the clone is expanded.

CDR3: CASSPAPGQGSETQYF
DNA: TGTGCCAGCAGTCCGGCCCCCGGACAGGGCTCGGAGACCCAGTACTTC
V: TRBV28
size: NA
J: TRBJ2-5
D: TRBD1

CDR3: CASSLEDRGRLFF
DNA: TGTGCCAGCAGCTTAGAAGACAGAGGTCGGCTTTTCTTT
V: TRBV7-9
size: once
J: TRBJ1-1
D: NA

CDR3: CASSYEWDRYNEQFF
DNA: TGTGCCAGCAGTTACGAATGGGACCGTTACAATGAGCAGTTCTTC
V: TRBV6-2/TRBV6-3
size: NA
J: TRBJ2-1
D: NA

CDR3: CASSLYGQGLSGNTIYF
DNA: TGTGCCAGCAGCTTGTACGGACAGGGTTTATCTGGAAACACCATATATTTT
V: TRBV7-8
size: NA
J: TRBJ1-3
D: TRBD1

CDR3: CASSQGQTYEQYF
DNA: TGTGCCAGCAGCCAAGGACAGACCTACGAGCAGTACTTC
V: TRBV6-5
size: NA
J: TRBJ2-7
D: NA

CDR3: CATGRRSSYEQYF
DNA: TGTGCCACCGGGCGGAGGAGCTCCTACGAGCAGTACTTC
V: TRBV24-1
size: NA
J: TRBJ2-7
D: NA

CDR3: CASSPLGLAGGFYNEQFF
DNA: TGTGCCAGCAGTCCCCTTGGACTAGCGGGGGGTTTCTACAATGAGCAGTTCTTC
V: TRBV6-6
size: NA
J: TRBJ2-1
D: TRBD2

CDR3: CASSPTGGYGYTF
DNA: TGTGCCAGCAGCCCAACAGGGGGCTATGGCTACACCTTC
V: TRBV7-3
size: NA
J: TRBJ1-2
D: TRBD1

CDR3: CASSLKDANEKLFF
DNA: TGTGCCAGCAGCTTGAAGGATGCTAATGAAAAACTGTTTTTT
V: TRBV5-4
size: NA
J: TRBJ1-4
D: NA

CDR3: CASSVGTGSNSPLHF
DNA: TGTGCCAGCAGCGTAGGGACAGGGTCAAATTCACCCCTCCACTTT
V: TRBV9
size: NA
J: TRBJ1-6
D: TRBD1

CDR3: CASFHLAGGPATGELFF
DNA: TGTGCCAGCTTTCATCTAGCGGGGGGGCCGGCAACCGGGGAGCTGTTTTTT
V: TRBV27
size: NA
J: TRBJ2-2
D: TRBD2

CDR3: CSVVGSGNQPQHF
DNA: TGCAGCGTGGTGGGTTCGGGCAATCAGCCCCAGCATTTT
V: TRBV29-1
size: NA
J: TRBJ1-5
D: NA

CDR3: CASSSGTSYDTQYF
DNA: TGTGCCAGCAGCTCAGGGACATCTTACGATACGCAGTATTTT
V: TRBV5-5
size: few
J: TRBJ2-3
D: NA

CDR3: CASSLEQSTDTQYF
DNA: TGTGCCAGCAGCTTAGAACAGAGCACAGATACGCAGTATTTT
V: TRBV7-8
size: few
J: TRBJ2-3
D: NA

CDR3: CASSLGSSGGYNEQFF
DNA: TGCGCCAGCAGCTTGGGATCCAGCGGGGGATACAATGAGCAGTTCTTC
V: TRBV5-1
size: NA
J: TRBJ2-1
D: TRBD2

CDR3: CASRAPGQVNSEAFF
DNA: TGTGCCAGTCGAGCCCCGGGACAGGTCAACTCTGAAGCTTTCTTT
V: TRBV2
size: NA
J: TRBJ1-1
D: TRBD1

CDR3: CASSLAQGSYNEQFF
DNA: TGTGCCAGCAGCTTAGCCCAGGGTTCCTACAATGAGCAGTTCTTC
V: TRBV7-2
size: NA
J: TRBJ2-1
D: NA

CDR3: CASSPGSSLSYGYTF
DNA: TGTGCCAGCTCACCAGGGAGTTCATTGAGCTATGGCTACACCTTC
V: TRBV18
size: NA
J: TRBJ1-2
D: NA

CDR3: CSVEASGGWRNEQFF
DNA: TGCAGCGTTGAAGCGAGCGGGGGGTGGAGGAATGAGCAGTTCTTC
V: TRBV29-1
size: once
J: TRBJ2-1
D: TRBD2

CDR3: CASSQVGTGTKDVYGYTF
DNA: TGCGCCAGCAGCCAAGTCGGGACAGGAACTAAAGATGTCTATGGCTACACCTTC
V: TRBV4-1
size: NA
J: TRBJ1-2
D: TRBD1

CDR3: CASSASSAGGPIDEQFF
DNA: TGTGCCAGCAGTGCCAGTTCCGCGGGGGGGCCTATCGATGAGCAGTTCTTC
V: TRBV6-4
size: NA
J: TRBJ2-1
D: TRBD2

CDR3: CASSLDGNWNTEAFF
DNA: TGTGCCAGCAGCTTGGACGGCAACTGGAACACTGAAGCTTTCTTT
V: TRBV5-6
size: NA
J: TRBJ1-1
D: NA

CDR3: CASSARTREYNEQFF
DNA: TGTGCCAGCAGCGCCAGGACTAGGGAATACAATGAGCAGTTCTTC
V: TRBV11-2
size: NA
J: TRBJ2-1
D: TRBD2

CDR3: CASSQQGVISYEQYF
DNA: TGTGCCAGCAGTCAACAGGGGGTTATCTCCTACGAGCAGTACTTC
V: TRBV28
size: NA
J: TRBJ2-7
D: TRBD1

CDR3: CASSERTGGRYEQYF
DNA: TGTGCCAGCAGTGAAAGGACAGGGGGTCGCTACGAGCAGTACTTC
V: TRBV25-1
size: NA
J: TRBJ2-7
D: TRBD1

CDR3: CASNLEGNYGYTF
DNA: TGTGCCAGCAACCTCGAGGGTAACTATGGCTACACCTTC
V: TRBV28
size: once
J: TRBJ1-2
D: NA

CDR3: CASSRGRAPQYF
DNA: TGTGCCAGCAGCCGGGGGAGGGCCCCCCAGTACTTC
V: TRBV12-3/TRBV12-4
size: NA
J: TRBJ2-5
D: TRBD2

CDR3: CASSLSEKLFF
DNA: TGTGCCAGCAGTTTGAGTGAAAAACTGTTTTTT
V: TRBV12-3/TRBV12-4
size: NA
J: TRBJ1-4
D: NA

CDR3: CASSPFSGTVKSSYNSPLHF
DNA: TGCGCCAGCAGCCCCTTCTCCGGGACAGTTAAGAGCTCCTATAATTCACCCCTCCACTTT
V: TRBV4-1
size: NA
J: TRBJ1-6
D: TRBD1